These T cell receptor beta chains were read from a single sample in a study of identical twins. TCRdb ran MiXCR on the 5' RACE reads and lists one entry per CDR3 protein. Altogether about 720,000 distinct CDR3 sequences are present, around 8.3% being singletons, with the ten largest covering around 0.95%. These same records also appear under a second study, on yellow fever vaccine responses in identical twins.

Material for sequencing was PBMCs. The receptors originated from a woman aged 18 to 35 in good health. Each CDR3 is given without its conserved first and last residue.

j_call	v_call	cdr3_aa
TRBJ2-2	TRBV20-1	SAALGGELF
TRBJ2-2	TRBV5-1	ASSLRSGTENTGELF
TRBJ2-3	TRBV7-2	ASSPSGSLQY
TRBJ2-5	TRBV7-9	ASSLSLGGQETQY
TRBJ2-7	TRBV5-6	ASSWRTGSDEQY
TRBJ1-5	TRBV16	ASSQQGYSNQPQH
TRBJ2-3	TRBV28	ASSPLIRFDDTQY
TRBJ2-2	TRBV6-1	ASRSPGQGATGELF
TRBJ1-1	TRBV29-1	SVEEDPLRDPDEAF
TRBJ2-1	TRBV28	ASSPGTANEQF
TRBJ2-2	TRBV6-5	ASSYLGQGSTGELF
TRBJ2-1	TRBV24-1	ATSDKGQGARNEQF
TRBJ2-1	TRBV19	ASSSPLGGYNEQF
TRBJ2-7	TRBV4-3	ASSQEVGPSYEQY
TRBJ1-1	TRBV27	ASSHRGVGTEAF
TRBJ2-1	TRBV7-2	ASSPGTGGSVEQF
TRBJ1-5	TRBV6-1	ASSGTGDQPQH
TRBJ2-7	TRBV30	AWSVLTEQY
TRBJ2-7	TRBV27	ASSPLGGGLDEQY
TRBJ2-2	TRBV12-3/TRBV12-4	ASSASGAVTGELF
TRBJ2-5	TRBV6-1	AIALDRGGETQY
TRBJ1-2	TRBV28	ASSTKPGGLRSNYGYT
TRBJ2-5	TRBV14	ASSHLLPGGLRETQY
TRBJ2-4	TRBV6-1	ASRVTGGYIQY
TRBJ2-7	TRBV20-1	SRNEQY
TRBJ2-3	TRBV6-1	ASSLTGARTDTQY
TRBJ2-1	TRBV7-3	ASSLGTGLYNEQF
TRBJ2-5	TRBV7-2	ASSLGTSTPQETQY
TRBJ2-7	TRBV27	ASSGQDSSYEQY
TRBJ2-3	TRBV20-1	SARGTTDTQY
TRBJ2-1	TRBV6-2/TRBV6-3	ASTHGGETYNEQF
TRBJ2-7	TRBV28	ASIKNRASYEQY
TRBJ2-1	TRBV19	ASSTLAVNNEQF
TRBJ2-3	TRBV15	ATSRDYAGGSTDTQY
TRBJ2-3	TRBV27	ASSPRREMADTQY
TRBJ1-4	TRBV3-1	ASSPAALF
TRBJ2-2	TRBV20-1	SARPDRNLNTGELF
TRBJ2-7	TRBV12-3/TRBV12-4	ASSFLRNEQY
TRBJ2-7	TRBV5-1	ASRPGQGRYYEQY
TRBJ2-1	TRBV7-3	ASSLTWGGNEQF
TRBJ1-4	TRBV5-1	ASSLEAGGEKLF
TRBJ1-1	TRBV9	ASSVQSGGSEAF
TRBJ1-1	TRBV6-5	ASSPSGLEAF
TRBJ2-6	TRBV7-2	ASSSLPSGANVLT
TRBJ2-7	TRBV5-1	ASSPTSGSPYEQY
TRBJ1-5	TRBV6-5	ASSFGQSDQPQH
TRBJ2-1	TRBV10-3	AISDASGQSSYNEQF
TRBJ2-3	TRBV2	ASTSGGPFSTDTQY
TRBJ1-6	TRBV3-1	ASSPGESSPNSPLH
TRBJ2-2	TRBV6-2/TRBV6-3	ASSRASSAGELF
TRBJ1-4	TRBV5-1	ASSLSDTTNEKLF
TRBJ2-3	TRBV7-2	ASRHQYSTDTQY
TRBJ2-5	TRBV7-9	ASSLVLGWSETQY
TRBJ2-3	TRBV11-2	ASSLGPGLAGGPTDTQY
TRBJ2-2	TRBV11-2	ASSLVGYAGELF
TRBJ2-4	TRBV15	ATSRALDRVAKNIQY